The clone carrying this T cell receptor (beta chain) was detected only once. This sample is drawn from a study of blood T cell repertoires in COVID-19. Across the whole study: From T cells, B-cell-depleted T cells, or PBMCs came the material, which was cDNA or gDNA.

Deletions cut 1 base from V and 3 bases from J, with 10 bases between. This CDR3 has 14 residues. Germline V lookup: CDR1 KGHSH, CDR2 LQKENI. Some clones are missing from TCRdb's copy, which holds only in-frame ones; the method was immunoSEQ multiplex PCR. The sample lists about 140,000 clones, around 78% seen once, with under 6% in the top ten. Sequenced sample: peripheral blood. This clonotype originated in a woman older than 75 with active or convalescent COVID-19. V and J are TRBV18 and TRBJ2-7; TRBD1 might be the D (5 bases). DNA of the CDR3: TGTGCCAGCTCACCACTGGACACAGACTACGAGCAGTACTTC. Amino acids: CASSPLDTDYEQYF.